This is a list of T cell receptor beta chains from one sample in a study of CD8 T cell repertoires and HIV-1 epitope variants. The antigens for these receptors are not known. Assay used: immunoSEQ multiplex PCR; TCRdb lists only in-frame clones, some missing. This sample has thousands of clones, with around 60% found just once. The sequencing sample was made of cultured CD8+ T cells derived from PBMCs. These receptor sequences come from a male donor with HIV. The conserved cysteine and the conserved F or W are not part of the CDR3 here. Each record gives: V gene, J gene, CDR3 protein.

>TRBV6-6|TRBJ2-7
ASSYIVDGSYEQY
>TRBV27|TRBJ2-2
ASSFGLAVLGNTGELF
>TRBV5-1|TRBJ2-3
ASGLGEGPGADTQY
>TRBV29-1|TRBJ2-2
SVDAGAPGTGELF
>TRBV7-9|TRBJ2-7
ASSFPRDNLYEQY
>TRBV7-7|TRBJ2-6
VPQSRANVLT
>TRBV4-1|TRBJ1-1
ASSQVGMNTEAF
>TRBV6-5|TRBJ1-2
ASNQLIGGGGGYT
>TRBV6-5|TRBJ1-4
ASSYSMAGLEEKLF
>TRBV10-3|TRBJ1-1
ATQDHTNTEAF
>TRBV27|TRBJ1-6
ASPPGQIFSYNSPLH
>TRBV7-9|TRBJ2-3
ASSTSGNTDTQY
>TRBV13|TRBJ2-1
ASSLGLYNEQF
>TRBV4-3|TRBJ1-4
ASSQVGEEKLF
>TRBV28|TRBJ2-7
ASNPGQGAYEQY
>TRBV10-3|TRBJ2-5
AIGSGPQETQY
>TRBV19|TRBJ1-2
LKNSPYGYT
>TRBV11-2|TRBJ2-1
ASSPRGGGPYNEQF
>TRBV25-1|TRBJ2-3
ASRRGHDTQY
>TRBV19|TRBJ2-2
ASSINSNTGELF
>TRBV19|TRBJ2-1
ASSAGLWDEQF
>TRBV7-9|TRBJ2-1
ASSGDAGGYSYNEQF
>TRBV29-1|TRBJ2-7
SAEGLASYEQY
>TRBV9|TRBJ2-1
ASSPLGYNEQF
>TRBV9|TRBJ1-1
ASSAESGVSEAF
>TRBV5-6|TRBJ2-5
ASSLDRGIETQY
>TRBV9|TRBJ2-1
ASSVGGIHNEQF
>TRBV7-2|TRBJ2-2
ASSLTSVRTGELF
>TRBV29-1|TRBJ2-1
SVVHRDGNEQF
>TRBV7-9|TRBJ2-5
ASSHPGFQETQY
>TRBV27|TRBJ2-7
ATRHIRREWVLAGPISYEQY
>TRBV5-4|TRBJ2-7
ASTSDRENSYEQY
>TRBV7-8|TRBJ2-1
ASSFDRGTYNEQF
>TRBV21-1|TRBJ1-2
ASSKGRGELRYGYT
>TRBV19|TRBJ2-1
ASRASGSSSYNEQF
>TRBV7-9|TRBJ2-3
ASSLATSGRATSTDTQY
>TRBV27|TRBJ2-5
ASSLPRARQTQETQY
>TRBV5-1|TRBJ2-1
ASSLAASGGYNEQF
>TRBV7-9|TRBJ2-3
ASSLPHGGGPTDTQY
>TRBV29-1|TRBJ2-1
SVLSGTGIYNEQF
>TRBV19|TRBJ2-6
ASSIDQGSGANVLT